The sequence of this T cell receptor beta chain was determined in a study of cytomegalovirus exposure and HLA in healthy donors (dated by TCRdb to about 2017). At the level of the whole study: The roughly 670 repertoires of the first cohort and the 95 to 150 validation repertoires were produced on the same platform, according to a later analysis. The study aimed to test whether cataloging public T cell receptors could reveal signatures of past pathogen exposure. A separate validation cohort of over 95 different subjects was used in addition to the approximately 670-subject first cohort. To predict cytomegalovirus infection status, the study brought together high-throughput TCR immunosequencing, statistical association of individual TCRs with disease status, and machine learning. The research as a whole found: In the study, around 150 TCR beta chains were listed as associated with cytomegalovirus. According to the authors, the approach could potentially be generalized to other disease states and immunological phenotypes. In a later analysis, TCRs clustered in the first cohort were found to also tend to co-occur in the 120 or so validation repertoires, with 85% to 95% of cluster scores above 0. Three of the identified cytomegalovirus-associated TCR beta chains were confirmed in vitro to be specific for cytomegalovirus antigens. All 120 or so repertoires were used to score co-occurrence in the validation cohort in a later analysis, because that analysis had no HLA typing for the cohort. Most TCR sequences were seen in very few donors, while some public TCRs were found in many individuals. Cytomegalovirus status was reported to be diagnosed by the classifier with high specificity and sensitivity in both the original and validation cohorts.

V drops 0 bases and J drops 5 bases, leaving 13 bases in between. From a lookup of the germline V gene, CDR1 and CDR2 are SGDLS and YYNGEE. Inclusive of the bounding cysteine and phenylalanine, the CDR3 is 15 residues long. The sequence is cut down to CDR3 DNA, 45 bases in frame from base 1. With respect to this clone: No antigen is known for it. It has no much larger one-base neighbor in the sample; base qualities were not kept.

Donors formed part of the validation cohort, which comprised approximately 130 subjects and was distinct from the first cohort of 550 to 850 subjects. Library preparation used the immunoSEQ multiplex PCR assay. On the authors' methods: To diagnose cytomegalovirus status from the catalog of TCR beta chain sequences, a statistical classification framework was built. TCRdb holds this immuneACCESS table with in-frame rearrangements only. Some clones are missing; in checked studies, unresolved V genes explain under half, and the rest has no known cause. Clone size and V and J calls were adopted from that table, with D and trimming inferred from the DNA. Here the sample has under 95,000 clones; roughly 91% occur a single time. The leading ten clones occupy over 2% of the sample.

The sequenced sample consisted of PBMCs. The receptor was isolated from a man aged 25 to 45 in good health and CMV-seronegative. In this chain, TRBV9 is recombined with TRBJ2-3; the best D guess is TRBD2, with 6 bases matching. The DNA sequence is as follows: TGTGCCAGCAGCGTAGCGGGGGTATCGAAAGATACGCAGTATTTT. It translates as CASSVAGVSKDTQYF.